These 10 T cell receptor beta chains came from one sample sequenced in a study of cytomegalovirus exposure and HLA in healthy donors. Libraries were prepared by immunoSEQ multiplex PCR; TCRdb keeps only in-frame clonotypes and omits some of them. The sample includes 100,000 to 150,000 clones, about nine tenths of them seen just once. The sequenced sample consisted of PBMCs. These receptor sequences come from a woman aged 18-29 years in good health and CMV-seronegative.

The CDR3 is CASSPRLAYTEAFF. In nucleotides, the CDR3 is TGTGCCAGCAGCCCGAGACTGGCATACACTGAAGCTTTCTTT. The genes are TRBV11-2 and TRBJ1-1; D unclear. There are 14 residues in the CDR3. CDR1 and CDR2 (germline): SGHAT, FQNNGV. V lost 5 bases and J 3 bases, leaving 13 bases between the germline ends.

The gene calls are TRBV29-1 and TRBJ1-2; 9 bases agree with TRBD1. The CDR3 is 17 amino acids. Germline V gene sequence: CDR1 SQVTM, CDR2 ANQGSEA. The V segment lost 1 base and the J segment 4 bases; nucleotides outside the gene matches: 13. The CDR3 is CSVEGASDRGSGYGYTF. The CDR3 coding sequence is TGCAGCGTTGAAGGGGCTTCGGACAGGGGTTCCGGCTATGGCTACACCTTC.

CDR3 in amino acids: CASSLAENIQYF. For the CDR3, the DNA is TGTGCCAGCAGTTTAGCAGAAAACATTCAGTACTTC. The gene calls are TRBV28 and TRBJ2-4; D remains ambiguous. The CDR3 is made up of 12 amino acids. Germline V gives CDR1 MDHEN, CDR2 SYDVKM. V lost 2 bases, J lost 5 bases, and 4 bases lay in between. Together with reference TRBV28 and TRBJ2-4, the CDR3 gives the full variable domain: DVKVTQSSRYLVKRTGEKVFLECVQDMDHENMFWYRQDPGLGLRLIYFSYDVKMKEKGDIPEGYSVSREKKERFSLILESASTNQTSMYLCASSLAENIQYFGAGTRLSVL.

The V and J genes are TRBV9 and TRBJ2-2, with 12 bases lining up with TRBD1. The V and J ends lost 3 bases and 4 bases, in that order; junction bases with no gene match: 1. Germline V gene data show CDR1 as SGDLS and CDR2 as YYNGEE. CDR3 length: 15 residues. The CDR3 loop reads CASSGGQGATGELFF. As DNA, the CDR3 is TGTGCCAGCAGCGGGGGACAGGGGGCCACCGGGGAGCTGTTTTTT.

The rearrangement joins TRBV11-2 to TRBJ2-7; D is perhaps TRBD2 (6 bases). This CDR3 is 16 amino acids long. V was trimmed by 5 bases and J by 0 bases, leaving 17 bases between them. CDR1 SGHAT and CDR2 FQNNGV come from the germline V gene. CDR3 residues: CASSLAPGLLSYEQYF. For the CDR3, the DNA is TGTGCCAGCAGCCTAGCACCGGGACTTCTCTCCTACGAGCAGTACTTC.

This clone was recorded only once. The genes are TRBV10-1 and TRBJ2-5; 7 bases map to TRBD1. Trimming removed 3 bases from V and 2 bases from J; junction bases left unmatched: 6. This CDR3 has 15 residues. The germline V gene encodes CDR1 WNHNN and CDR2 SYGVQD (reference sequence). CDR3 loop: CASSDPGTEQETQYF. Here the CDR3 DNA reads TGCGCCAGCAGTGACCCCGGGACAGAACAAGAGACCCAGTACTTC.

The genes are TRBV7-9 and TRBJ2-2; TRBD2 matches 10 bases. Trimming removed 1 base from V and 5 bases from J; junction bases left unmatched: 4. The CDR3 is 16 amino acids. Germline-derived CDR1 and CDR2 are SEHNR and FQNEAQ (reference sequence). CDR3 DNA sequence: TGTGCCAGCAGCTTAGTCAGCGGGAGGGAAACCGGGGAGCTGTTTTTT. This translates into CASSLVSGRETGELFF.

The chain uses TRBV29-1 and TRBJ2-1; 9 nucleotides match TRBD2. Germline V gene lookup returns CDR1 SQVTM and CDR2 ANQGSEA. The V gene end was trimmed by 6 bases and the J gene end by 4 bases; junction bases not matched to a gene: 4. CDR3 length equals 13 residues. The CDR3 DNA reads TGCAGCGTGTTGACTAGCGGATACAATGAGCAGTTCTTC. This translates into CSVLTSGYNEQFF.

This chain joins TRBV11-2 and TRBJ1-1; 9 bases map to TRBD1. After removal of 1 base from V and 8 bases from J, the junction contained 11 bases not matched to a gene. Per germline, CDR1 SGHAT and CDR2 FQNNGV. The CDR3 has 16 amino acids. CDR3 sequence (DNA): TGTGCCAGCAGCTTAGGGGGACAGGGTCAATTCTCCGAAGCTTTCTTT. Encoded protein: CASSLGGQGQFSEAFF.

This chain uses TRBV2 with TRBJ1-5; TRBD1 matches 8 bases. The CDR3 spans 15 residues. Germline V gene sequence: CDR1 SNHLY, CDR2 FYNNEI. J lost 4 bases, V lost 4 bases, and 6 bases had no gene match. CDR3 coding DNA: TGTGCCAGCAGTGGGGGTGGGACAGGAAATCAGCCCCAGCATTTT. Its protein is CASSGGGTGNQPQHF.